This T cell receptor beta chain comes out of a study of cytomegalovirus exposure and HLA in healthy donors. General study results and limits: With later analysis, a missense DCLRE1C variant became linked to TCR beta V- and J-gene trimming. Previously analyzed data showed that most TCR beta V segments were productive at a frequency of about 87% or about 30%. A highly shared variant cluster was judged a likely technical artifact.

Primers: 60 Vbeta forward and 13 Jbeta reverse. Clones were sequenced by immunoSEQ multiplex PCR, and TCRdb holds only the in-frame ones, with some missing. The data show over 150,000 clones, 68% seen once. This clone has just a few counts. No antigen is known for it. There are 11 residues in the CDR3. Germline CDR1 MDHEN, CDR2 SYDVKM. Between the trimmed V and J ends, which lost 5 bases and 2 bases, there was a span of 3 bases. The sequencing sample was made of PBMCs. This receptor was taken from a woman in her late teens or twenties in good health and CMV-seropositive. The chain has TRBV28 and TRBJ1-1; D ambiguous. Here the CDR3 DNA reads TGTGCCAGCAGTCAAAACACTGAAGCTTTCTTT. Residues: CASSQNTEAFF.